This record looks at one TCR beta chain sequence and its context. The record originates from a study of shared clonotypes between healthy human individuals. The method was immunoSEQ multiplex PCR; TCRdb's version includes in-frame clones alone and lacks a portion of them. The sample includes about 580,000 clones, nearly 98% seen only once; the top ten take approximately 0.3%. Trimming removed 0 bases from V and 8 bases from J, with 20 bases in between. The CDR3 extends over 17 amino acids. CDR1 is SGHRS and CDR2 is YFSETQ in the germline V gene. Positive CCR7 selection of CD45RO-negative cells yielded the naive CD8 cells, and terminally differentiated effector memory CD45RA+ cells were excluded.

The rearrangement links TRBV5-1 to TRBJ1-4; D is possibly TRBD1 (5 bases). Sequenced material: naive CD8+ T cells sorted from blood. The clonotype originates from a man aged 30 to 45 in good health. The DNA for the CDR3 is TGCGCCAGCAGCTTGGGGGCAATAACGGGGCCTCGGGAAAAACTGTTTTTT. Translated, it gives CASSLGAITGPREKLFF.